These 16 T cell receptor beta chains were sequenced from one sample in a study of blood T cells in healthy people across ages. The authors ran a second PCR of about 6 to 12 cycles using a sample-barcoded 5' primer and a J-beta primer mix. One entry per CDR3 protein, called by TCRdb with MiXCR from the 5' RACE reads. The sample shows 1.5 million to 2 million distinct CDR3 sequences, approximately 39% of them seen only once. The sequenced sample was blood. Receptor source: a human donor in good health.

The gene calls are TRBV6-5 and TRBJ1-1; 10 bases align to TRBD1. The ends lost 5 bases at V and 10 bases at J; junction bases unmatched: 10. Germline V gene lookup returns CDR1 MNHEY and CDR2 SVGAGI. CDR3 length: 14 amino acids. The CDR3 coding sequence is TGTGCCAGCAGTCCCGGACAGGGGGGGAATAGAGCTTTCTTT. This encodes CASSPGQGGNRAFF.

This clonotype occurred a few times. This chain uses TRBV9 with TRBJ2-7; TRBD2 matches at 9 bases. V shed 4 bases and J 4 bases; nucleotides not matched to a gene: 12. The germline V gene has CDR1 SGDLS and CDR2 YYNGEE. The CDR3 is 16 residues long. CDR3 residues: CASSPERSGGRYEQYF. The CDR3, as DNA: TGTGCCAGCAGCCCGGAGCGGAGCGGGGGGCGTTACGAGCAGTACTTC.

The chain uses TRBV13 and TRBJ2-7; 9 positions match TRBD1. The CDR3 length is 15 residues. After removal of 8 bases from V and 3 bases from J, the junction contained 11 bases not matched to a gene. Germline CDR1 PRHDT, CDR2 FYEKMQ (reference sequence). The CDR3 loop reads CASCKTGTGLYEQYF. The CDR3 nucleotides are TGTGCCAGCTGTAAAACCGGGACAGGGCTCTACGAGCAGTACTTC.

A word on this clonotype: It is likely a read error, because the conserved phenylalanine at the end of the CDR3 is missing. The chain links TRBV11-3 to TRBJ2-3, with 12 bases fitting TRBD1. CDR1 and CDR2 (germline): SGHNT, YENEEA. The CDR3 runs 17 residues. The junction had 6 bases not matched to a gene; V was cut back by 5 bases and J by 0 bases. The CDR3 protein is CASSPRGQGASTDTQYL. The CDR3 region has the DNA TGTGCCAGCAGCCCGCGGGGACAGGGGGCTAGCACAGATACGCAGTATTTG.

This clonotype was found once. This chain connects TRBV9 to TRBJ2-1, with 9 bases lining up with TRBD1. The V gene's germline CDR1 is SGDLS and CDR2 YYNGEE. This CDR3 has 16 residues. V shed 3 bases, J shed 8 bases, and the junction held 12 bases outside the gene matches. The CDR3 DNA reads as TGTGCCAGCAGCGAAGAGGGGACAGGGTTAAACGATGAGCAGTTCTTC. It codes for CASSEEGTGLNDEQFF.

In DNA, the CDR3 is TGTGCCAGCAGCCCGGACCTACGGGAAGAGACCCAGTACTTC. As protein: CASSPDLREETQYF. The chain joins TRBV7-9 to TRBJ2-5; D unclear. The CDR3 loop spans 14 amino acids. The V gene lost 5 bases and the J gene lost 3 bases, with 13 bases spanning the gap. Germline values: CDR1 SEHNR, CDR2 FQNEAQ (reference sequence).

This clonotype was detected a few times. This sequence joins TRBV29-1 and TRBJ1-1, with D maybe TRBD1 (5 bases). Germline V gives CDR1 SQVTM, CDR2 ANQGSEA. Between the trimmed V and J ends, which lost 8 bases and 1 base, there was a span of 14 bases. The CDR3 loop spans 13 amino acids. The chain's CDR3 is CSSRRQGNTEAFF. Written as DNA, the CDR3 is TGCAGCTCGAGAAGGCAGGGGAACACTGAAGCTTTCTTT.

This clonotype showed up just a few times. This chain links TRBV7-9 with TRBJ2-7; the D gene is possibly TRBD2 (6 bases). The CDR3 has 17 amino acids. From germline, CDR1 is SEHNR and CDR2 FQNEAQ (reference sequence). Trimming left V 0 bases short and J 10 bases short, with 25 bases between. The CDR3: CASSLAKMGGPLLAQYF. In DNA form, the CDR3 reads TGTGCCAGCAGCTTAGCCAAGATGGGGGGACCCCTCTTGGCCCAGTACTTC.

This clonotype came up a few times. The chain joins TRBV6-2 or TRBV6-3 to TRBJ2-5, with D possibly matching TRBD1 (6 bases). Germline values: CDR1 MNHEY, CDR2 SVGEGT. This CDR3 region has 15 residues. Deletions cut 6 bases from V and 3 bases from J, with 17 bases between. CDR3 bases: TGTGCCAGCAGACCACACAGGGAGAGAGAAGAGACCCAGTACTTC. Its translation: CASRPHREREETQYF.

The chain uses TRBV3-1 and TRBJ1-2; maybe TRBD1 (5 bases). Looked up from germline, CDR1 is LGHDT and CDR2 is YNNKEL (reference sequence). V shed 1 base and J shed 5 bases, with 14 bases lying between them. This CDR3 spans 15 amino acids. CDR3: CASSQGRPREYGYTF. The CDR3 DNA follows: TGTGCCAGCAGCCAAGGCCGTCCCAGGGAATATGGCTACACCTTC.

The CDR3 coding sequence is TGCGCCAGCGGCTCATGGACAGGGTACGAGCAGTACTTC. This codes for CASGSWTGYEQYF. This chain links TRBV5-1 with TRBJ2-7, with 8 bases fitting TRBD1. This CDR3 is built from 13 residues. Trimming at V came to 7 bases and at J to 4 bases, leaving 7 bases not matched to a gene. Germline V gene data show CDR1 as SGHRS and CDR2 as YFSETQ. Drawing the rest from reference TRBV5-1 and TRBJ2-7, the complete variable domain is KAGVTQTPRYLIKTRGQQVTLSCSPISGHRSVSWYQQTPGQGLQFLFEYFSETQRNKGNFPGRFSGRQFSNSRSEMNVSTLELGDSALYLCASGSWTGYEQYFGPGTRLTVT.

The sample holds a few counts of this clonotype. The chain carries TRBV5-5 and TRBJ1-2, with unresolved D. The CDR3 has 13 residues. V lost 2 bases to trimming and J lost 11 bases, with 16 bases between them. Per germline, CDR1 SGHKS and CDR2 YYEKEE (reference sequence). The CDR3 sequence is CASSLQMLDHYTF. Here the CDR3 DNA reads TGTGCCAGCAGCTTACAGATGCTCGACCATTACACCTTC.

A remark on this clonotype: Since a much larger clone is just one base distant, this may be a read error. The DNA of the CDR3 is TGTACCAGCAGTTCACCAGGGGTAGAGACCCAGTACTTC. This codes for CTSSSPGVETQYF. The rearrangement uses TRBV11-2 and TRBJ2-5; tentative D call: TRBD1 (6 bases). In germline, CDR1 is SGHAT, CDR2 FQNNGV. The CDR3 covers 13 residues.

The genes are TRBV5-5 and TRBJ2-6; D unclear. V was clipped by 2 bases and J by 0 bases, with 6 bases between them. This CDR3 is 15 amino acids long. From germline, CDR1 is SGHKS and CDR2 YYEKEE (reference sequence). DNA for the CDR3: TGTGCCAGCAGCTTAATATTCTCTGGGGCCAACGTCCTGACTTTC. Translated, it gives CASSLIFSGANVLTF.

For the CDR3, the DNA is TGTGCCAGCAAGGCGGACGGGGAGCTGTTTTTT. Its translation: CASKADGELFF. The gene calls are TRBV6-2 or TRBV6-3 and TRBJ2-2; D remains ambiguous. CDR1 and CDR2 (germline): MNHEY, SVGEGT. V dropped 7 bases and J dropped 7 bases, with 7 bases sitting between them. The CDR3 totals 11 residues.

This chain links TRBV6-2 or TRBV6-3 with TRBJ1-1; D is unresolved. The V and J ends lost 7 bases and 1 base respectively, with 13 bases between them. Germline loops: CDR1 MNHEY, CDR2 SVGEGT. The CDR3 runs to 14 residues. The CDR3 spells CASNIRTENTEAFF. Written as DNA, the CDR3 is TGTGCCAGCAACATACGGACCGAGAACACTGAAGCTTTCTTT.